This is a list of T cell receptor beta chains from one sample in a study of blood T cells in healthy people across ages. TCRdb recomputed calls from the 5' RACE reads with MiXCR, one row per CDR3 protein. The sample contains hundreds of thousands of distinct CDR3 sequences, roughly 43% of which appear only once. Source material: blood. The receptors were gathered from an elderly man in good health. Each CDR3 is given with its conserved first and last residue. A D gene is named only where the DNA matches it firmly. Clone size is given for some rows only: seen once, a few or many times, or a class if the clone is expanded.

v_call	j_call	clone_size	d_call	cdr3_nt	cdr3_aa
TRBV7-8	TRBJ2-2	NA	TRBD1	TGTGCCAGCAGCCAGGGACAGGGTGGCACCGGGGAGCTGTTTTTT	CASSQGQGGTGELFF
TRBV7-2	TRBJ2-3	NA	NA	TGTGCCAGCAGCCCGCGGACAGCTACGCAGTATTTT	CASSPRTATQYF
TRBV5-1	TRBJ2-7	few	NA	TGCGCCAGCAGCTTGATTGGAGACAGGCCCCCATCCGAGCAGTACTTC	CASSLIGDRPPSEQYF
TRBV18	TRBJ2-7	NA	TRBD2	TGTGCCAGCTCCCATCCTAGCGGAAGCTCCTACGAGCAGTACTTC	CASSHPSGSSYEQYF
TRBV7-2	TRBJ2-1	NA	NA	TGTGCCAGCAGCATTAGCCCACTAGTTCAAACGGACAATGAGCAGTTCTTC	CASSISPLVQTDNEQFF
TRBV6-2/TRBV6-3	TRBJ2-2	NA	TRBD2	TGTGCCAGCAGTTATCGTGGACTAGCGGGGGGATACACCGGGGAGCTGTTTTTT	CASSYRGLAGGYTGELFF
TRBV3-1	TRBJ1-1	few	NA	TGTGCCAGCAGCCTTCCTGGTCAGGTAGGCTCTGAAGCTTTCTTT	CASSLPGQVGSEAFF
TRBV12-3/TRBV12-4	TRBJ1-2	NA	NA	TGTGCCAGCAGCTGGGGGGGCGCAGGGGCTAACTATGGCTACACCTTC	CASSWGGAGANYGYTF
TRBV4-3	TRBJ2-1	many	NA	TGCGCCAGCAGCCAAGATTCGGGGTCCGGAAATGAGCAGTTCTTC	CASSQDSGSGNEQFF
TRBV4-1	TRBJ2-3	many	NA	TGCGCCAGCAGCCAGAGGGACACAGATACGCAGTATTTT	CASSQRDTDTQYF
TRBV18	TRBJ1-1	NA	NA	TGTGCCAGCTCACCACCGACAGACCGATTGAACACTGAAGCTTTCTTT	CASSPPTDRLNTEAFF
TRBV19	TRBJ2-5	NA	NA	TGTGCCAGTAGCGAGGGGTCCTCGAGAGAGACCCAGTACTTC	CASSEGSSRETQYF
TRBV20-1	TRBJ2-5	NA	TRBD2	TGCAGTGCTAGAGGTTATGGGGGGGGAGGTGAGACCCAGTACTTC	CSARGYGGGGETQYF
TRBV6-2/TRBV6-3	TRBJ2-2	NA	TRBD2	TGTGCCAGCAGTCCCTGGGTAGCGGGACGCGGGACCGGGGAGCTGTTTTTT	CASSPWVAGRGTGELFF
TRBV3-1	TRBJ1-6	NA	NA	TGTGTCAGCAGCCAAGATGCGCCCCGGAGCTCCTATAATTCACCCCTCCACTTT	CVSSQDAPRSSYNSPLHF
TRBV5-1	TRBJ2-3	NA	NA	TGCGCCAGCAGCTTCCAGGTGCAAGATACGCAGTATTTT	CASSFQVQDTQYF
TRBV7-2	TRBJ2-4	few	NA	TGTGCCAGCAGCAAGAACGTCAGAAACATTCAGTACTTC	CASSKNVRNIQYF
TRBV25-1	TRBJ1-1	NA	NA	TGTGCCAGCAGTGAATATTCTGAAGCTTTCTTT	CASSEYSEAFF
TRBV6-5	TRBJ2-1	NA	NA	TGTGCCAGCAGTTACGACAGGTCATACAATGAGCAGTTCTTC	CASSYDRSYNEQFF
TRBV7-2	TRBJ2-7	NA	TRBD1	TGTGCCAGCAGCTCAGGACAGGGTTTATGGGAGCAGTACTTC	CASSSGQGLWEQYF
TRBV18	TRBJ1-2	few	TRBD1	TGTGCCAGCTCACCTCAACTTCAAACAGGGGGGTACTATGGCTACACCTTC	CASSPQLQTGGYYGYTF
TRBV12-3/TRBV12-4	TRBJ1-2	few	TRBD1	TGTGCCAGCACCAACGGACAGGGAAACTATGGCTACACCTTC	CASTNGQGNYGYTF
TRBV6-6	TRBJ2-2	once	NA	TGTGCCAGCAGGGGACACAACACCGGGGAGCTGTTTTTT	CASRGHNTGELFF
TRBV21-1	TRBJ1-5	few	NA	TGTGCCAGCAGCAAAGGGGGTGACAGGGATCAGCCCCAGCATTTT	CASSKGGDRDQPQHF
TRBV20-1	TRBJ2-7	NA	NA	TGCAGTGCTAGAGATCCAAGGGCCTACGAGCAGTACTTC	CSARDPRAYEQYF
TRBV11-2	TRBJ2-1	many	TRBD2	TGTGCCAGCACTCTTAGCGGGAAAATGGGTGAGCAGTTCTTC	CASTLSGKMGEQFF
TRBV3-1	TRBJ1-5	NA	TRBD1	TGTGCCAGCAGCAACACAGGGGGAACCAATCAGCCCCAGCATTTT	CASSNTGGTNQPQHF
TRBV15	TRBJ2-1	NA	TRBD2	TGTGCCACCAGCAGAGATCTCTTGAGCGGGATTATTGAGCAGTTCTTC	CATSRDLLSGIIEQFF
TRBV10-3	TRBJ1-6	NA	NA	TGTGCCATCAGTGAAGCAGGGTATAATTCACCCCTCCACTTT	CAISEAGYNSPLHF
TRBV2	TRBJ2-7	NA	NA	TGTGCCAGCATCAAAGACAGAATCTACTCCTACGAGCAGTACTTC	CASIKDRIYSYEQYF
TRBV3-1	TRBJ2-3	NA	TRBD1	TGTGCCAGCAGTGACAGGGGCAATACGCAGTATTTT	CASSDRGNTQYF
TRBV2	TRBJ1-6	few	NA	TGTGCCAGCAGTGTTCTATCACCCCTCCACTTT	CASSVLSPLHF
TRBV20-1	TRBJ2-1	NA	NA	TGCAGTGCTAGAGAGCCCCAGGGGACGGGGGTTCCCGGCTCCTACAATGAGCAGTTCTTC	CSAREPQGTGVPGSYNEQFF
TRBV6-5	TRBJ1-4	many	NA	TGTGCCAGCAGTTACAGCAGGGGCGGTGAAAAACTGTTTTTT	CASSYSRGGEKLFF
TRBV10-1	TRBJ2-5	NA	NA	TGCGCCAGCAGTCCACCCATTGAAGGGACCCAGTACTTC	CASSPPIEGTQYF
TRBV6-2/TRBV6-3	TRBJ2-1	NA	NA	TGTGCCAGCAGTTACTCGGTGGTGAGAAATGAGCAGTTCTTC	CASSYSVVRNEQFF
TRBV29-1	TRBJ2-7	many	NA	TGCAGCGCGGCCATGATAGTGGGGGAGCAGTACTTC	CSAAMIVGEQYF
TRBV4-3	TRBJ2-5	many	TRBD1	TGCGCCAGCAGCCAAACAGGGGCAAAGATGGAGACCCAGTACTTC	CASSQTGAKMETQYF
TRBV6-6	TRBJ2-3	NA	NA	TGTGCCAGCAGTTACTCGAAAGGTGTGGGCGATACGCAGTATTTT	CASSYSKGVGDTQYF
TRBV29-1	TRBJ2-1	few	NA	TGCAGCGTTGATGCGGGGGCGCCCAGTGAGCAGTTCTTC	CSVDAGAPSEQFF
TRBV4-3	TRBJ1-1	NA	TRBD1	TGCGCCAGCAGCCCTCCGGGACAGGGGGGCACTGAAGCTTTCTTT	CASSPPGQGGTEAFF
TRBV6-2/TRBV6-3	TRBJ2-2	NA	TRBD2	TGTGCCAGCAGTTGGGGACTAGCCCAGGACACCGGGGAGCTGTTTTTT	CASSWGLAQDTGELFF
TRBV2	TRBJ1-1	NA	TRBD1	TGTGCCAGCAGTGTTTCGTACGGGCGACGAGGGACAGGGATCACTGAAGCTTTCTTT	CASSVSYGRRGTGITEAFF
TRBV5-8	TRBJ1-2	NA	NA	TGTGCCAGCAGCTTGTATACAGTGGGAGCTAACTATGGCTACACCTTC	CASSLYTVGANYGYTF
TRBV20-1	TRBJ1-6	NA	NA	TGCAGTGCTACCCGGACGAAGGGGCAAGGGCTGGGGTCACCCCTCCACTTT	CSATRTKGQGLGSPLHF
TRBV18	TRBJ2-1	NA	NA	TGTGCCAGCCCACCGCCGGGAACCCCGGCCAATGAGCAGTTCTTC	CASPPPGTPANEQFF
TRBV29-1	TRBJ1-4	NA	NA	TGCAGCGTTGATGTCGGCAGTGGAAATGAAAAACTGTTTTTT	CSVDVGSGNEKLFF
TRBV12-3/TRBV12-4	TRBJ1-1	few	NA	TGTGCCAGCAGATCCACAGGGAAGGGGCCTGAAGCTTTCTTT	CASRSTGKGPEAFF
TRBV4-3	TRBJ2-7	few	TRBD2	TGCGCCAGCAGCCAAGGGACTAGCCGCCGCTCCTACGAGCAGTACTTC	CASSQGTSRRSYEQYF
TRBV18	TRBJ2-1	few	NA	TGTGCCAGCTCATCGTCGACAGCTGCTAATTCCTACAATGAGCAGTTCTTC	CASSSSTAANSYNEQFF
TRBV5-5	TRBJ2-7	NA	TRBD1	TGTGCCAGCAGCTTCTCAGCCGGGACAGGGGGATACGAGCAGTACTTC	CASSFSAGTGGYEQYF
TRBV20-1	TRBJ1-1	NA	NA	TGCAGTGCTGACTCCCAACGACAAAACACTGAAGCTTTCTTT	CSADSQRQNTEAFF
TRBV10-3	TRBJ2-7	few	NA	TGTGCCATCACTGATACCTACGAGCAGTACTTC	CAITDTYEQYF